This T cell receptor beta chain was identified in a study of graft-versus-host responses after intestinal transplantation. The wider study: Recipients had transplants, and these were multivisceral, liver-intestinal, or isolated intestinal. Each patient got anti-thymocyte globulin induction, then tacrolimus and steroids for approximately three years. Study conclusions and caveats: GvH clones were found in recipient marrow; some appeared first in ileum or blood.

Measured with immunoSEQ multiplex PCR; TCRdb has only the in-frame clones, and not every one. Altogether tens of thousands of clones are present, more than 90% being singletons, with the ten largest covering 0.3% to 0.35%. About this clone: Its antigen remains unknown.

The CDR3 runs to 15 residues. V was shortened by 5 bases and J by 0 bases, with 14 bases between the two germline ends. Germline CDR1 reads SEHNR; CDR2 reads FQNEAQ (reference sequence). The rearrangement uses TRBV7-9 and TRBJ2-7; D might be TRBD1 or TRBD2, each matching 5 bases. The sequence came from a human donor who received an intestinal transplant. This specimen consisted of unstimulated CD4+ T cells sorted from spleen or lymph node cells, obtained before intestinal transplant. In DNA, the CDR3 is TGTGCCAGCAGCCCTTATTCGGGGACCTCCTACGAGCAGTACTTC. Its translation is CASSPYSGTSYEQYF.